This T cell receptor (beta chain) was profiled in a study of control samples from healthy donors and cancer patients. Germline lookup yields CDR1 SNHLY and CDR2 FYNNEI. The ends lost 4 bases at V and 9 bases at J; junction bases unmatched: 10. The CDR3 runs 14 residues. Assay used: immunoSEQ multiplex PCR; TCRdb lists only in-frame clones, some missing. Of approximately 100,000 clones listed, around nine tenths are singletons. Sequences were obtained from blood. This sequence was found in a man aged 30-40 years in good health. The rearrangement uses TRBV2 and TRBJ1-1; the match to TRBD1 covers 8 bases. As DNA, the CDR3 is TGTGCCAGCAGTGCAACAGGGGGTGGCGCTCAAGCTTTCTTT. Translating gives CASSATGGGAQAFF. Supplemented by reference TRBV2 and TRBJ1-1, the full variable domain reads EPEVTQTPSHQVTQMGQEVILRCVPISNHLYFYWYRQILGQKVEFLVSFYNNEISEKSEIFDDQFSVERPDGSNFTLKIRSTKLEDSAMYFCASSATGGGAQAFFGQGTRLTVV.